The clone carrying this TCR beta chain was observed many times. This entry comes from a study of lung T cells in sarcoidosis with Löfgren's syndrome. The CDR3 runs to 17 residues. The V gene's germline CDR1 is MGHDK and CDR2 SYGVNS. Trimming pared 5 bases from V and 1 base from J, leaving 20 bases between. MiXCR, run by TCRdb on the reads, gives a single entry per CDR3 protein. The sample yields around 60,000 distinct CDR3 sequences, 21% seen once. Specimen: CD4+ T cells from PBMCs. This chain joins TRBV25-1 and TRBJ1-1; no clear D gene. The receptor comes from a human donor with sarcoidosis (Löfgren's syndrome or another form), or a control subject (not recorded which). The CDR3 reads CASSLLGLVGENTEAFF. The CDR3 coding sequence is TGTGCCAGCAGTCTACTGGGCCTGGTGGGTGAGAACACTGAAGCTTTCTTT.